This passage covers 23 T cell receptor beta chains from one sample sequenced in a study of T cell repertoires and HLA-DP antigens. Sequenced by immunoSEQ multiplex PCR; TCRdb stores in-frame clones only, minus some. This table has about 89,000 clones, more than 75% appearing once. Their target antigens are unknown. The specimen was CD4+ T cells from PBMCs. These receptors originate from a man aged 50 or older in good health and CMV-seronegative.

The rearrangement links TRBV4-3 to TRBJ2-2, with a possible D match to TRBD1 (5 bases). Germline CDR1 LGHNA, CDR2 YSLEER. V lost 6 bases and J lost 3, with 17 bases in between. The CDR3 is made up of 16 amino acids. The CDR3 reads CASSLGGRVYTGELFF. The CDR3 DNA sequence: TGCGCCAGCAGTCTAGGCGGCAGGGTTTACACCGGGGAGCTGTTTTTT.

V usage is TRBV2 and J usage is TRBJ2-7; D perhaps matches TRBD1 (6 bases). The CDR3 is made up of 15 amino acids. V was shortened by 6 bases and J by 1 base, with 16 bases between the two germline ends. CDR1 and CDR2 from the germline V gene are SNHLY and FYNNEI. DNA of the CDR3: TGTGCCAGCAGCCTAACAGGGATGGGTTCCTACGAGCAGTACTTC. Encoded protein: CASSLTGMGSYEQYF.

A few counts support this clone. This chain connects TRBV30 to TRBJ1-1; 8 positions agree with TRBD1. This CDR3 has 16 residues. V lost 3 bases, J lost 9 bases, and 18 bases stayed unmatched. The germline V gene has CDR1 GTSNPN and CDR2 SVGIG (reference sequence). The CDR3 region is CAWRQGQGARKVKAFF. As DNA, the CDR3 is TGTGCCTGGAGGCAAGGACAGGGCGCGAGGAAGGTAAAAGCTTTCTTT. Full variable domain (outside the CDR3, taken from reference TRBV30 and TRBJ1-1): SQTIHQWPATLVQPVGSPLSLECTVEGTSNPNLYWYRQAAGRGLQLLFYSVGIGQISSEVPQNLSASRPQDRQFILSSKKLLLSDSGFYLCAWRQGQGARKVKAFFGQGTRLTVV.

The chain has TRBV6-1 and TRBJ2-1, with TRBD2 matching 9 bases. The germline V gene encodes CDR1 MNHNS and CDR2 SASEGT. This CDR3 comprises 15 residues. Losses at the gene ends were 3 bases for V and 9 bases for J; bases not matched to a gene: 9. The CDR3 region is CASSESLAGFAEQFF. As DNA, the CDR3 is TGTGCCAGCAGTGAGTCGCTAGCGGGATTTGCTGAGCAGTTCTTC.

This sequence joins TRBV30 and TRBJ2-7, with a possible D match to TRBD1 (5 bases). The CDR3 runs to 14 residues. Trimming removed 3 bases at V and 6 bases at J, with 18 bases between. From germline, CDR1 is GTSNPN and CDR2 SVGIG (reference sequence). The CDR3 DNA follows: TGTGCCTGGAGGCAGGGAAGCTCGACCTCCGAGCAGTACTTC. Translated: CAWRQGSSTSEQYF.

The chain combines TRBV7-9 with TRBJ1-2; D is undetermined. Germline CDR1 reads SEHNR; CDR2 reads FQNEAQ (reference sequence). Trimming removed 3 bases at V and 4 bases at J, with 12 bases between. The CDR3 has 14 amino acids. The CDR3, as DNA: TGTGCCAGCAGCTTTCGTGGGGAGTCCTATGGCTACACCTTC. Protein: CASSFRGESYGYTF. The full variable domain, its missing parts supplied by reference TRBV7-9 and TRBJ1-2, is DTGVSQNPRHKITKRGQNVTFRCDPISEHNRLYWYRQTLGQGPEFLTYFQNEAQLEKSRLLSDRFSAERPKGSFSTLEIQRTEQGDSAMYLCASSFRGESYGYTFGSGTRLTVV.

This chain uses TRBV7-8 with TRBJ2-2, with D possibly being TRBD1 (6 bases). The V end lost 1 base, the J end lost 5 bases, and 11 bases lay between the germline ends. Germline V gene data show CDR1 as SGHVS and CDR2 as FQNEAQ. CDR3 length: 15 amino acids. Here the CDR3 DNA reads TGTGCCAGCAGCTTAGGGACAGTCGTAACCGGGGAGCTGTTTTTT. It codes for CASSLGTVVTGELFF.

The chain joins TRBV28 to TRBJ1-4, with D unresolved. The V gene's germline CDR1 is MDHEN and CDR2 SYDVKM. This CDR3 spans 15 amino acids. V lost 5 bases, J lost 1 base, and 11 bases lay in between. The CDR3 here is CASSVAGRTNEKLFF. DNA of the CDR3: TGTGCCAGCAGTGTCGCAGGCCGAACTAATGAAAAACTGTTTTTT.

The genes are TRBV5-1 and TRBJ1-1; D is undetermined. Looked up from germline, CDR1 is SGHRS and CDR2 is YFSETQ. The CDR3 runs 14 residues. Trimming removed 0 bases from V and 1 base from J, with 7 bases in between. CDR3 sequence reads: CASSLGQANTEAFF. CDR3 sequence (DNA): TGCGCCAGCAGCTTGGGACAAGCGAACACTGAAGCTTTCTTT.

The chain couples TRBV4-3 to TRBJ2-3; 12 nucleotides agree with TRBD2. The V gene's germline CDR1 is LGHNA and CDR2 YSLEER. V lost 5 bases, J lost 3 bases, and 12 bases stayed unmatched. CDR3 length equals 18 residues. The CDR3 sequence: CASSKQPSGRAGTDTQYF. DNA for the CDR3: TGCGCCAGCAGCAAACAACCTAGCGGGAGGGCCGGTACAGATACGCAGTATTTT.

The V gene is TRBV28, the J gene TRBJ1-3, with TRBD1 matching 9 bases. This CDR3 is 16 amino acids long. CDR1 MDHEN and CDR2 SYDVKM come from the germline V gene. The V gene end was trimmed by 4 bases and the J gene end by 0 bases; junction bases not matched to a gene: 4. CDR3: CASSSTGQGSGNTIYF. Here the CDR3 DNA reads TGTGCCAGCAGTTCCACGGGACAGGGCTCTGGAAACACCATATATTTT.

Here the CDR3 DNA reads TGTGCCAGCAGCGTAGGGGTAGCGGTGAACACCGGGGAGCTGTTTTTT. It translates to CASSVGVAVNTGELFF. This chain connects TRBV9 to TRBJ2-2, with D perhaps matching TRBD2 (6 bases). This CDR3 has 16 residues. The V end lost 0 bases, the J end lost 1 base, and 10 bases lay between the germline ends. The germline gives CDR1 SGDLS, CDR2 YYNGEE.

The rearrangement links TRBV9 to TRBJ2-7; a possible D gene is TRBD1 (6 bases). The V and J ends lost 4 bases and 4 bases respectively, with 15 bases between them. The germline CDR1 and CDR2 sequences are SGDLS and YYNGEE. The CDR3 sequence is 14 residues long. CDR3 DNA: TGTGCCAGCAGCCCAGACCAGGGGTCATACGAGCAGTACTTC. Translating gives CASSPDQGSYEQYF.

J is TRBJ2-3 and V is TRBV25-1; no definite D call. Trimming took off 4 bases at V and 7 bases at J, with 12 bases between the two ends. CDR3 size: 13 residues. In germline, CDR1 is MGHDK, CDR2 SYGVNS. CDR3 coding DNA: TGTGCCAGCAGTGCCCGTGTAATCAATACGCAGTATTTT. This sequence encodes CASSARVINTQYF.

This clone was counted a single time. The chain joins TRBV28 to TRBJ1-2; 7 nucleotides line up with TRBD1. The CDR3 length is 15 residues. Losses at the gene ends were 2 bases for V and 3 bases for J; bases not matched to a gene: 6. Germline V gene sequence: CDR1 MDHEN, CDR2 SYDVKM. The CDR3 DNA reads as TGTGCCAGCAGTTTAAGCACAGGGGATGACTATGGCTACACCTTC. The encoded protein is CASSLSTGDDYGYTF.

A single count supports this clone. V gene TRBV9 combines with J gene TRBJ2-2; D unclear. Between the trimmed V and J ends, which lost 5 bases and 7 bases, there was a span of 9 bases. Germline V CDR1 and CDR2: SGDLS, YYNGEE. This CDR3 spans 12 amino acids. The CDR3 DNA reads TGTGCCAGCAGGGTTGGTGTCGGGGAGCTGTTTTTT. This gives the protein CASRVGVGELFF.

The chain carries TRBV5-4 and TRBJ2-7; tentative D call: TRBD1 (7 bases). Germline V gene sequence: CDR1 SGHNT, CDR2 YYREEE (reference sequence). This CDR3 contains 15 residues. With 4 bases removed from V and 4 bases from J, the gap between germline ends came to 18 bases. CDR3: CASSAGQPNRYEQYF. The CDR3 DNA reads TGTGCCAGCAGCGCGGGACAGCCTAACAGATACGAGCAGTACTTC.

This rearrangement joins TRBV14 to TRBJ2-2, with TRBD1 identical over 7 bases. Germline CDR1 is SGHDN and CDR2 is FVKESK. After removal of 6 bases from V and 0 bases from J, the junction contained 10 bases not matched to a gene. The CDR3 consists of 17 residues. CDR3 loop: CASSRTGPSANTGELFF. The DNA of the CDR3 is TGTGCCAGCAGTCGGACAGGCCCCTCCGCGAACACCGGGGAGCTGTTTTTT.

The V gene is TRBV18, the J gene TRBJ2-5; TRBD1 matches at 9 bases. The junction had 15 bases not matched to a gene; V was cut back by 3 bases and J by 7 bases. The V gene's germline CDR1 is KGHSH and CDR2 LQKENI. The CDR3 runs 17 residues. The CDR3 coding sequence is TGTGCCAGCTCACCGATAACCGGGACAGGGTCCGGGGGGACCCAGTACTTC. This codes for CASSPITGTGSGGTQYF.

The chain combines TRBV6-6 with TRBJ2-7; D remains unclear. The germline V and J ends were trimmed by 2 bases and 2 bases, with 4 bases remaining between them. This CDR3 is built from 12 residues. CDR1 is MNHNY, CDR2 SVGAGI, per germline (reference sequence). The CDR3 DNA follows: TGTGCCAGCAGTTACGGCACCTACGAGCAGTACTTC. It yields the protein CASSYGTYEQYF.

The chain carries TRBV28 and TRBJ2-5; 9 bases match TRBD2. This CDR3 has 15 residues. J lost 5 bases, V lost 5 bases, and 9 bases had no gene match. CDR1 and CDR2 from the germline V gene are MDHEN and SYDVKM. CDR3 in DNA: TGTGCCAGCAGTCCTAGCGGGATCCAGGGCGAGACCCAGTACTTC. Its protein product is CASSPSGIQGETQYF. The variable domain in full, with the rest retrieved from reference TRBV28 and TRBJ2-5, is DVKVTQSSRYLVKRTGEKVFLECVQDMDHENMFWYRQDPGLGLRLIYFSYDVKMKEKGDIPEGYSVSREKKERFSLILESASTNQTSMYLCASSPSGIQGETQYFGPGTRLLVL.

The chain combines TRBV28 with TRBJ1-5, with D perhaps TRBD1 (5 bases). Trimming took off 1 base at V and 6 bases at J, with 10 bases between the two ends. This CDR3 region has 14 residues. Germline V CDR1 and CDR2: MDHEN, SYDVKM. CDR3 in amino acids: CASSLFRESQPQHF. DNA of the CDR3: TGTGCCAGCAGTTTATTCAGGGAGAGTCAGCCCCAGCATTTT.

The J gene is TRBJ1-3, the V gene TRBV6-1, with a weak D call TRBD1 (5 bases). The CDR3 sequence is 15 residues long. Germline values: CDR1 MNHNS, CDR2 SASEGT. V gave up 10 bases and J gave up 0 bases, with 16 bases separating them. DNA for the CDR3: TGTGCCACTGGCGGGGGTCTTGTCTCTGGAAACACCATATATTTT. This codes for CATGGGLVSGNTIYF.